A selection of T cell receptor beta chains follows, all from one sample in a study of T-cell memory formation after mild COVID-19. One entry per CDR3 protein results from TCRdb running MiXCR on the 5' RACE reads. The sample has a few hundred thousand distinct CDR3 sequences, 25% to 30% seen once. Specimen: PBMCs or a T cell subset sorted from them (not recorded which). These receptors all come from an adult woman who had mild COVID-19 (a few samples of this study predate the infection). Cell type and time point are not known. The CDR3 runs from the conserved cysteine through the conserved F or W. Fields, in order: J gene, V gene, clone size, D gene, CDR3 protein, CDR3 DNA. D genes are given only for firm matches. Not every row has a clone size; where given, it reads once, few, many or a size class.

J: TRBJ1-4; V: TRBV5-6; size: -; D: -; CDR3: CASSLGPSVLPPFF; DNA: TGTGCCAGCAGCTTGGGCCCGAGTGTCCTGCCCCCGTTTTTT
J: TRBJ2-7; V: TRBV11-1; size: -; D: -; CDR3: CASSASPYEQYF; DNA: TGTGCCAGCAGCGCCTCGCCCTACGAGCAGTACTTC
J: TRBJ2-1; V: TRBV19; size: -; D: -; CDR3: CASSREHSSYNEQFF; DNA: TGTGCCAGTAGTAGGGAGCATAGCTCCTACAATGAGCAGTTCTTC
J: TRBJ1-5; V: TRBV19; size: -; D: TRBD1; CDR3: CASSSRDRENQPQHF; DNA: TGTGCCAGTAGTAGCCGGGACAGAGAGAATCAGCCCCAGCATTTT
J: TRBJ2-3; V: TRBV27; size: few; D: -; CDR3: CASSFYGGHTDTQYF; DNA: TGTGCCAGCAGTTTTTACGGGGGTCACACAGATACGCAGTATTTT
J: TRBJ1-1; V: TRBV7-3; size: once; D: -; CDR3: CASSLSPTTEAFF; DNA: TGTGCCAGCAGCTTATCACCAACCACTGAAGCTTTCTTT
J: TRBJ1-2; V: TRBV12-3/TRBV12-4; size: few; D: -; CDR3: CASSYPGYGYTF; DNA: TGTGCCAGCAGTTACCCCGGGTATGGCTACACCTTC
J: TRBJ2-7; V: TRBV29-1; size: -; D: -; CDR3: CSVEDSGDAEQKRTSYEQYF; DNA: TGCAGCGTTGAAGATTCGGGGGACGCGGAACAGAAAAGAACATCCTACGAGCAGTACTTC
J: TRBJ2-6; V: TRBV11-3; size: -; D: -; CDR3: CASSRLLGANVLTF; DNA: TGTGCCAGCAGTAGGTTACTAGGGGCCAACGTCCTGACTTTC
J: TRBJ2-3; V: TRBV7-9; size: many; D: -; CDR3: CASSPTLTDTQYF; DNA: TGTGCCAGCAGCCCGACCCTGACAGATACGCAGTATTTT
J: TRBJ1-3; V: TRBV12-3/TRBV12-4; size: -; D: -; CDR3: CASSPSAPVGNTIYF; DNA: TGTGCCAGCAGTCCGTCGGCCCCCGTGGGAAACACCATATATTTT
J: TRBJ2-7; V: TRBV5-1; size: -; D: TRBD1; CDR3: CASSSQGALSYEQYF; DNA: TGCGCCAGCAGCTCACAGGGGGCTCTCTCCTACGAGCAGTACTTC
J: TRBJ2-1; V: TRBV12-3/TRBV12-4; size: few; D: TRBD2; CDR3: CASRGLAGAYNEQFF; DNA: TGTGCCAGCAGAGGACTAGCGGGAGCATACAATGAGCAGTTCTTC
J: TRBJ2-6; V: TRBV7-3; size: -; D: TRBD2; CDR3: CASSSKAGGASGANVLTF; DNA: TGTGCCAGCAGCTCTAAAGCGGGAGGAGCCTCTGGGGCCAACGTCCTGACTTTC
J: TRBJ1-1; V: TRBV6-5; size: -; D: -; CDR3: CASSSTVYTEAFF; DNA: TGTGCCAGCAGTTCGACAGTGTACACTGAAGCTTTCTTT
J: TRBJ2-5; V: TRBV3-1; size: -; D: TRBD2; CDR3: CASSQVLAGEMVETQYF; DNA: TGTGCCAGCAGCCAAGTATTAGCGGGGGAGATGGTGGAGACCCAGTACTTC
J: TRBJ2-7; V: TRBV15; size: -; D: -; CDR3: CATSRDHPIAPYEQYF; DNA: TGTGCCACCAGCAGAGATCACCCTATAGCGCCCTACGAGCAGTACTTC
J: TRBJ1-1; V: TRBV18; size: -; D: -; CDR3: CASSPNSRGSHTEAFF; DNA: TGTGCCAGCTCACCTAATTCAAGGGGAAGCCACACTGAAGCTTTCTTT
J: TRBJ2-3; V: TRBV7-6; size: -; D: -; CDR3: CASSLGPGVSTDTQYF; DNA: TGTGCCAGCAGCTTAGGTCCAGGGGTGAGCACAGATACGCAGTATTTT
J: TRBJ2-7; V: TRBV10-3; size: few; D: TRBD2; CDR3: CATGSGLADYEQYF; DNA: TGTGCCACCGGATCGGGACTAGCCGACTACGAGCAGTACTTC
J: TRBJ2-3; V: TRBV12-3/TRBV12-4; size: -; D: -; CDR3: CASSLDTQYF; DNA: TGTGCCAGCAGTTTAGATACGCAGTATTTT
J: TRBJ2-1; V: TRBV24-1; size: -; D: -; CDR3: CATSEGVWQFF; DNA: TGTGCCACCAGTGAGGGGGTCTGGCAGTTCTTC
J: TRBJ2-7; V: TRBV4-1; size: -; D: TRBD1; CDR3: CASSQDVPGQGSYEQYF; DNA: TGCGCCAGCAGCCAAGATGTCCCGGGACAGGGCTCCTACGAGCAGTACTTC
J: TRBJ2-7; V: TRBV5-5; size: -; D: -; CDR3: CASTEGGGPYEQYF; DNA: TGTGCCAGCACCGAGGGGGGGGGTCCCTACGAGCAGTACTTC
J: TRBJ2-7; V: TRBV12-3/TRBV12-4; size: -; D: -; CDR3: CASSLAPGSGYEQYF; DNA: TGTGCCAGCAGTTTGGCCCCCGGTAGCGGCTACGAGCAGTACTTC
J: TRBJ2-7; V: TRBV20-1; size: -; D: TRBD2; CDR3: CSARDYGTSGTSYEQYF; DNA: TGCAGTGCTAGAGATTACGGGACTAGCGGGACCTCCTACGAGCAGTACTTC
J: TRBJ2-7; V: TRBV14; size: few; D: TRBD2; CDR3: CASSQPPAGAYEQYF; DNA: TGTGCCAGCAGCCAACCCCCCGCGGGGGCCTACGAGCAGTACTTC
J: TRBJ1-1; V: TRBV12-3/TRBV12-4; size: -; D: -; CDR3: CASSWGSANTEAFF; DNA: TGTGCCAGCAGTTGGGGCAGCGCGAACACTGAAGCTTTCTTT
J: TRBJ2-1; V: TRBV30; size: -; D: TRBD2; CDR3: CAWSVLRGGNEQFF; DNA: TGTGCCTGGAGTGTACTGCGGGGGGGCAATGAGCAGTTCTTC
J: TRBJ2-1; V: TRBV10-3; size: -; D: -; CDR3: CAISEVVAAYNEQFF; DNA: TGTGCCATCAGTGAGGTGGTAGCGGCTTACAATGAGCAGTTCTTC
J: TRBJ2-7; V: TRBV5-8; size: -; D: -; CDR3: CASSFGPQNYEQYF; DNA: TGTGCCAGCAGCTTCGGACCCCAAAACTACGAGCAGTACTTC
J: TRBJ2-3; V: TRBV24-1; size: -; D: -; CDR3: CATSDSLTALTQYF; DNA: TGTGCCACCAGTGATTCCCTCACGGCGTTAACGCAGTATTTT
J: TRBJ2-4; V: TRBV9; size: once; D: -; CDR3: CASSVLPIWGLAKNIQYF; DNA: TGTGCCAGCAGCGTACTCCCTATTTGGGGGCTAGCCAAAAACATTCAGTACTTC
J: TRBJ2-5; V: TRBV18; size: few; D: TRBD2; CDR3: CASSPTPLAGDLPRETQYF; DNA: TGTGCCAGCTCACCAACTCCCCTAGCGGGGGACCTCCCCCGGGAGACCCAGTACTTC
J: TRBJ1-2; V: TRBV4-1; size: -; D: -; CDR3: CASSHPGWSNYGYTF; DNA: TGCGCCAGCAGCCATCCAGGCTGGTCTAACTATGGCTACACCTTC
J: TRBJ2-1; V: TRBV18; size: few; D: -; CDR3: CASSPWNNEQFF; DNA: TGTGCCAGCTCACCGTGGAACAATGAGCAGTTCTTC
J: TRBJ2-1; V: TRBV5-4; size: -; D: TRBD1; CDR3: CATLDRGPYNEQFF; DNA: TGTGCCACCCTCGACAGGGGACCTTACAATGAGCAGTTCTTC
J: TRBJ2-5; V: TRBV4-2; size: -; D: -; CDR3: CASSQEGEETQYF; DNA: TGTGCCAGCAGCCAAGAGGGTGAGGAGACCCAGTACTTC
J: TRBJ1-1; V: TRBV24-1; size: few; D: -; CDR3: CATSDPLSEAFF; DNA: TGTGCCACCAGTGATCCCCTCAGTGAAGCTTTCTTT
J: TRBJ2-5; V: TRBV12-3/TRBV12-4; size: -; D: -; CDR3: CASRGLQGTETQYF; DNA: TGTGCCAGCAGGGGTTTGCAGGGGACGGAGACCCAGTACTTC
J: TRBJ2-3; V: TRBV12-3/TRBV12-4; size: -; D: TRBD1; CDR3: CASNPQGAYTQYF; DNA: TGTGCCAGCAACCCACAGGGGGCCTATACGCAGTATTTT
J: TRBJ2-1; V: TRBV24-1; size: few; D: TRBD2; CDR3: CATSGGVGSGRDYNEQFF; DNA: TGTGCCACCAGTGGGGGGGTTGGTAGCGGGAGAGATTACAATGAGCAGTTCTTC
J: TRBJ1-2; V: TRBV7-2; size: -; D: -; CDR3: CASSLSAGTHYGYTF; DNA: TGTGCCAGCAGCTTATCTGCAGGGACCCACTATGGCTACACCTTC
J: TRBJ1-1; V: TRBV18; size: -; D: -; CDR3: CASSPPVPGTEAFF; DNA: TGTGCCAGCTCACCACCAGTCCCAGGCACTGAAGCTTTCTTT
J: TRBJ2-5; V: TRBV18; size: -; D: -; CDR3: CASSPYREEKTQYF; DNA: TGTGCCAGCTCACCCTACAGGGAAGAGAAGACCCAGTACTTC
J: TRBJ2-1; V: TRBV6-5; size: -; D: -; CDR3: CASNFIGSRQFF; DNA: TGTGCCAGCAATTTCATAGGAAGCCGGCAGTTCTTC